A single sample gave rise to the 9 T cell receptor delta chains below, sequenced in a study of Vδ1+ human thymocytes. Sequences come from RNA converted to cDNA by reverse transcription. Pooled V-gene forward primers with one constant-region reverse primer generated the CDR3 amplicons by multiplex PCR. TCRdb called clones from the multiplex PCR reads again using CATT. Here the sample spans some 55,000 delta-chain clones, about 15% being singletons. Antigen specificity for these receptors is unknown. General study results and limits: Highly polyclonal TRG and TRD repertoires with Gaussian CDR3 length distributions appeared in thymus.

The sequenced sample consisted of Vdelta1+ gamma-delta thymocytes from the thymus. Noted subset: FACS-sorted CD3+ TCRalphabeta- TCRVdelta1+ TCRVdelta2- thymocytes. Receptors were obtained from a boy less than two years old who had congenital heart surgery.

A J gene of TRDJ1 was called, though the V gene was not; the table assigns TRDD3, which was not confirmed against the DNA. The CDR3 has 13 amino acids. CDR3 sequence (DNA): TGCGCTCGGGGATGGGTGTACACCGATAAACTCATCTTT. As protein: CARGWVYTDKLIF.

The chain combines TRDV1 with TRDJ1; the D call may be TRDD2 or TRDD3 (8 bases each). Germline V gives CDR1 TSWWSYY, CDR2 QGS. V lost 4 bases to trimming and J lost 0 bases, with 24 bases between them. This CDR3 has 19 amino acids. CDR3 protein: CALGGRLPILGGYTDKLIF. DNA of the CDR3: TGTGCTCTTGGGGGTCGCCTTCCTATACTGGGGGGATACACCGATAAACTCATCTTT.

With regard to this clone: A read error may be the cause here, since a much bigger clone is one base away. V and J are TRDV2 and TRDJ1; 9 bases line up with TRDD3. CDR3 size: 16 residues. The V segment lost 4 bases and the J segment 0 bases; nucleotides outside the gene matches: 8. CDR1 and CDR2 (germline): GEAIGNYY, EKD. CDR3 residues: CACEVPGDTYTDKLIF. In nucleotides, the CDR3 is TGTGCCTGTGAAGTACCGGGGGATACCTACACCGATAAACTCATCTTT.

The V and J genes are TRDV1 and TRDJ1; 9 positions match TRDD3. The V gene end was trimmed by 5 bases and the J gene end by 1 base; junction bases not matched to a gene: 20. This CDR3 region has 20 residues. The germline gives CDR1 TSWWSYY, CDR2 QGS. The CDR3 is CALGSFSPGTGGQCTDKLIF. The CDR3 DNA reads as TGTGCTCTTGGGTCCTTTTCCCCCGGTACTGGGGGACAGTGCACCGATAAACTCATCTTT.

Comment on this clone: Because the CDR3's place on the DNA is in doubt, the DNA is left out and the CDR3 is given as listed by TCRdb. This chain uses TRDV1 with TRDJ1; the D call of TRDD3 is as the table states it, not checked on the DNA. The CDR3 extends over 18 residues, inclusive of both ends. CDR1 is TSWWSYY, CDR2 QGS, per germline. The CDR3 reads CALGDWGLPLFNTDKLIF.

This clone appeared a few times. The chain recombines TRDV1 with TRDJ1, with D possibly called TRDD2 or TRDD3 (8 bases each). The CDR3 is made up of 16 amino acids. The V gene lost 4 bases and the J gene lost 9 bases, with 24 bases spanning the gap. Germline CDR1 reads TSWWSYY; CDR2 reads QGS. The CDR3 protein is CALGAPSYPGYVELIF. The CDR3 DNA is TGTGCTCTTGGGGCGCCTTCCTATCCGGGATACGTTGAACTCATCTTT.

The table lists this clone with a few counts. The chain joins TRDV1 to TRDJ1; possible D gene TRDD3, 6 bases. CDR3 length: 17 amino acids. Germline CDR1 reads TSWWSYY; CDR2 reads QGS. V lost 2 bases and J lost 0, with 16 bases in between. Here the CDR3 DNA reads TGTGCTCTTGGGGAAAGATACGCCGTCGCGTACACCGATAAACTCATCTTT. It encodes CALGERYAVAYTDKLIF.

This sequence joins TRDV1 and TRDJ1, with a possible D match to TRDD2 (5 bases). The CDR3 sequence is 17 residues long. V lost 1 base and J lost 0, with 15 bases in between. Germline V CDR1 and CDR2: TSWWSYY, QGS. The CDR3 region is CALGEPLRVSYTDKLIF. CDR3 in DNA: TGTGCTCTTGGGGAACCCCTTCGCGTAAGTTACACCGATAAACTCATCTTT.

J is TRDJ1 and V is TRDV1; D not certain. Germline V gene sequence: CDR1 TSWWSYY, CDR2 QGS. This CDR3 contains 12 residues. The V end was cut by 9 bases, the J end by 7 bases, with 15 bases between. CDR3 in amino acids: CALSVPQGKLIF. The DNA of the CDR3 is TGTGCTCTCTCCGTCCCTCAGGGTAAACTCATCTTT.